This T cell receptor beta chain is drawn from a study of blood T cell repertoires in COVID-19. On the study more broadly: Sample material is recorded as cDNA or gDNA derived from T cells, B-cell-depleted T cells, or PBMCs.

The CDR3 is made up of 14 amino acids. J gave up 9 bases and V 6 bases, and 10 bases lay outside the gene matches. Germline loops: CDR1 SGHRS, CDR2 YFSETQ. The protocol was immunoSEQ multiplex PCR, while the TCRdb copy is restricted to in-frame clones and leaves out a portion. The sample lists about 40,000 clones, roughly 80% occurring once. The clonotype comes from a woman in her sixties or seventies with acute or convalescent COVID-19. The chain employs TRBV5-1 and TRBJ2-1, with 9 bases fitting TRBD1. The material sequenced was peripheral blood. The CDR3 DNA reads TGCGCCAGCAACGTGGGGGGACAGGGTAGTGAGCAGTTCTTC. Its protein product is CASNVGGQGSEQFF.